The clone carrying this T cell receptor beta chain was counted a single time. Since no conserved phenylalanine or tryptophan closes the CDR3, a read error is the likely cause. Making TCR beta cDNA involved around 500 ng total RNA and a constant-region primer. Investigators got TCR beta libraries out of three nested multiplex PCR rounds, done with slightly modified ARM-PCR. Each of the first two PCR rounds ran roughly 9 cycles with TRBV1-TRBV30 forward and C-beta reverse primers. TCRdb re-analysed the multiplex PCR reads in MiXCR, keeping a single row per CDR3 protein. The sample consists of some 30,000 distinct CDR3 sequences, around 78% of them appearing once. The CDR3 covers 14 residues. Per the germline V gene, CDR1 is MNHEY and CDR2 is SVGAGI. This sample is part of a study of tumor-infiltrating lymphocytes in primary liver carcinoma. Study-wide context: Read depth, roughly 3.5 to 7.5 million productive TCRbeta reads, did not differ significantly between tissues.

DNA and RNA were both co-extracted from about 19-30 mg of bulk tissue that had not been sorted. The patients presented with primary liver carcinoma, which was managed through surgical resection. Tumor samples were assessed, and every one had over 85% viable tumor cells. The specimen sequenced was liver tumor tissue from sampling region 5. Subset noted: tumor region T5, tumor centre. The clonotype was recovered from a man aged 35 to 55 with primary liver carcinoma and hepatitis B virus infection. The chain combines TRBV6-5 with TRBJ2-1; a weak D match, TRBD2 (5 bases). CDR3 in amino acids: CTSSYSTAGNEQFS. The DNA of the CDR3 is TGTACCAGTAGTTACTCGACCGCGGGCAATGAGCAGTTCTCC.